A selection of T cell receptor beta chains follows, all from one sample in a study of shared clonotypes between healthy human individuals. The method was immunoSEQ multiplex PCR; TCRdb's version includes in-frame clones alone and lacks a portion of them. The sample holds 2 million to 2.5 million clones; 85% to 95% are singletons and the top ten take approximately 0.4%. Sequenced sample: naive CD4+ T cells from PBMCs. These TCRs come from a man in his late teens or twenties in good health. Some clones in this sample may be carry-over from other donors' samples. The CDR3 runs from the conserved cysteine through the conserved F or W. D genes are given only for firm matches. Clone size is given for some rows only: seen once, a few or many times, or a class if the clone is expanded.

J gene | V gene | D gene | clone size | CDR3 length | CDR3 DNA | CDR3 protein
TRBJ1-5 | TRBV29-1 | - | few | 13 | TGCAGCGCCCAAGGACAGCGCAATCAGCCCCAGCATTTT | CSAQGQRNQPQHF
TRBJ2-5 | TRBV11-2 | - | - | 16 | TGTGCCAGCAGCTATGGGGCAGGGCGGAGACGAGAGACCCAGTACTTC | CASSYGAGRRRETQYF
TRBJ2-2 | TRBV5-1 | - | - | 14 | TGCGCCAGCAGCGTAACAGCGAACACCGGGGAGCTGTTTTTT | CASSVTANTGELFF
TRBJ1-1 | TRBV7-5 | - | - | 14 | - | CARSLVGLGTEAFF
TRBJ2-1 | TRBV5-8 | - | - | 12 | TGTGCCAGCAGCTTTAGGTCTAGCGCGCAGTTCTTC | CASSFRSSAQFF
TRBJ1-1 | TRBV28 | - | few | 11 | TGTGCCAGCAGGACAGGCACTGAAGCTTTCTTT | CASRTGTEAFF
TRBJ1-1 | TRBV7-9 | - | - | 15 | TGTGCCAGCAGCTTAGTGGGGGGGCCGAACACTGAAGCTTTCTTT | CASSLVGGPNTEAFF
TRBJ1-5 | TRBV4-1 | - | few | 13 | TGCGCCAGCAGCCAAGATGCCGGAGGGCCCCAGCATTTT | CASSQDAGGPQHF
TRBJ1-3 | TRBV19 | - | - | 18 | TGTGCCAGTAGCCCCCTCCAGGCCCGGGGTCAGCCTGGAAACACCATATATTTT | CASSPLQARGQPGNTIYF
TRBJ1-1 | TRBV5-8 | - | - | 15 | TGTGCCAGCAGCACACGAGTTGGGAGCGGCACTGAAGCTTTCTTT | CASSTRVGSGTEAFF
TRBJ1-1 | TRBV7-2 | - | - | 15 | TGTGCCAGCAGCTTAGTTACGGGTCTGAACACTGAAGCTTTCTTT | CASSLVTGLNTEAFF
TRBJ2-2 | TRBV11-1 | - | - | 14 | TGTGCCAGCAGCTTAGCAGGGATCACCGGGGAGCTGTTTTTT | CASSLAGITGELFF
TRBJ2-5 | TRBV5-4 | TRBD2 | - | 15 | TGTGCCAGCAGCACTAGCGGGAGGGCCGCCCGGACCCAGTACTTC | CASSTSGRAARTQYF
TRBJ1-5 | TRBV19 | - | - | 14 | TGTGCCAGTAGTATTCGAGAGGGCAATCAGCCCCAGCATTTT | CASSIREGNQPQHF
TRBJ2-1 | TRBV7-6 | - | - | 15 | TGTGCCAGCAGCTTAGCCCCTAGTTCCTACAATGAGCAGTTCTTC | CASSLAPSSYNEQFF
TRBJ2-2 | TRBV7-2 | - | - | 16 | TGTGCCAGCAGCTTAGTTCCCCCAGGGGTCACCGGGGAGCTGTTTTTT | CASSLVPPGVTGELFF
TRBJ2-1 | TRBV4-1 | TRBD2 | - | 17 | TGCGCCAGCAGCCAAGGGGGAGGGAGGGGCCGATACAATGAGCAGTTCTTC | CASSQGGGRGRYNEQFF
TRBJ1-1 | TRBV19 | - | - | 14 | TGTGCCAGTACCTCGCTACCGGGCAGGACTGAAGCTTTCTTT | CASTSLPGRTEAFF
TRBJ1-2 | TRBV10-3 | - | - | 13 | TGTGCAGTTACGGGGGACCTCAACTATGGCTACACCTTC | CAVTGDLNYGYTF
TRBJ1-5 | TRBV6-4 | - | - | 18 | TGTGCCATTCTGGCCCCGTTCCTGAGTGACACCCTCGATCAGCCCCAGCATTTT | CAILAPFLSDTLDQPQHF
TRBJ1-2 | TRBV30 | - | - | 13 | TGTGCCTGGAATGCAGGGGCGCACTATGGCTACACCTTC | CAWNAGAHYGYTF
TRBJ1-5 | TRBV19 | - | - | 15 | TGTGCCAGTAGTACCAACCCCTATAGCAATCAGCCCCAGCATTTT | CASSTNPYSNQPQHF
TRBJ2-1 | TRBV29-1 | - | once | 10 | TGCAGCGTTGAAATTAATGAGCAGTTCTTC | CSVEINEQFF
TRBJ2-1 | TRBV11-2 | - | - | 13 | TGTGCCAGCAGCTTGACACTGAACAATGAGCAGTTCTTC | CASSLTLNNEQFF
TRBJ2-7 | TRBV6-5 | - | - | 15 | TGTGCCAGCAGTTACGGCTGGGGGCCCCCATACGAGCAGTACTTC | CASSYGWGPPYEQYF
TRBJ2-1 | TRBV2 | TRBD1 | - | 15 | TGTGCCAGCAGTCCCCGACAGGGTTCCTACAATGAGCAGTTCTTC | CASSPRQGSYNEQFF
TRBJ1-1 | TRBV28 | - | - | 13 | TGTGCCAGCACGGCCCCGTACGAAATTGAAGCTTTCTTT | CASTAPYEIEAFF
TRBJ1-2 | TRBV5-1 | - | once | 16 | TGCGCCAGCAGCTTGGGTTCCGGGGGATTGAACTATGGCTACACCTTC | CASSLGSGGLNYGYTF
TRBJ2-1 | TRBV2 | - | - | 12 | TGTGCCAGCAGTCCCTCCTACAATGAGCAATTCTTC | CASSPSYNEQFF
TRBJ2-1 | TRBV2 | - | - | 14 | TGTGCCAGCAGACCCGGTGGCACTTACAATGAGCAGTTCTTC | CASRPGGTYNEQFF
TRBJ2-7 | TRBV7-8 | TRBD1 | - | 16 | TGTGCCAGCAGCCCGCCTGCCGGGACAGGGGTGGCCGAGCAGTACTTC | CASSPPAGTGVAEQYF
TRBJ2-6 | TRBV6-6 | - | - | 16 | TGTGCCAGCAGTTCCCTCGAGGGGTCTGGGGCCAACGTCCTGACTTTC | CASSSLEGSGANVLTF
TRBJ1-2 | TRBV9 | - | - | 16 | TGTGCCAGCAGCGCCTCTGGCAGGGAGGACGACTATGGCTACACCTTC | CASSASGREDDYGYTF
TRBJ1-2 | TRBV10-3 | - | - | 15 | TGTGCCATCAGTGATCAAGGGGAAGGGGGCTATGGCTACACCTTC | CAISDQGEGGYGYTF
TRBJ2-1 | TRBV27 | - | - | 13 | TGTGCCAGCAGTCACCGGGTCCCCAATGAGCAGTTCTTC | CASSHRVPNEQFF
TRBJ2-7 | TRBV18 | TRBD2 | - | 16 | TGTGCCAGCTCACCCGGACTAGCGGCCGCCACCTACGAGCAGTACTTC | CASSPGLAAATYEQYF
TRBJ1-6 | TRBV6-4 | - | - | 13 | TGTGCCAGCAGTGACAGGGATAATTCACCCCTCCACTTT | CASSDRDNSPLHF
TRBJ1-1 | TRBV28 | - | - | 12 | TGTGCCAGCAGGGGCTGGCACACTGAAGCTTTCTTT | CASRGWHTEAFF
TRBJ1-2 | TRBV7-9 | - | few | 13 | TGTGCCAGCAGCCCGAACGGAGGCTATGGCTACACCTTC | CASSPNGGYGYTF
TRBJ2-1 | TRBV7-9 | TRBD2 | - | 16 | TGTGCCAGCAGCGTAGCTAGCGGGAGAATACACAATGAGCAGTTCTTC | CASSVASGRIHNEQFF
TRBJ2-2 | TRBV5-1 | - | - | 14 | TGCGCCAGCAGCTTCGGACAGCCCCCCGGGGAGCTGTTTTTT | CASSFGQPPGELFF
TRBJ2-1 | TRBV28 | - | - | 16 | TGTGCCAGCAGTTTGGGGGGGGCGGTCGCCTACAATGAGCAGTTCTTC | CASSLGGAVAYNEQFF
TRBJ2-7 | TRBV5-4 | TRBD2 | - | 16 | TGTGCCAGCAGCCCAGGGACTAGCGGGATGTATTACGAGCAGTACTTC | CASSPGTSGMYYEQYF
TRBJ2-6 | TRBV5-1 | - | - | 18 | TGCGCCAGCAGCTTGGCCCCCGGACAAAGCTCTGGGGCCAACGTCCTGACTTTC | CASSLAPGQSSGANVLTF
TRBJ2-1 | TRBV7-8 | TRBD2 | - | 15 | TGTGCCAGCAGCTTCGGGACTAGCGGGGCCAATGAGCAGTTCTTC | CASSFGTSGANEQFF
TRBJ2-7 | TRBV5-6 | - | once | 13 | TGTGCCAGCAGCTTGTTGGATCTACGGAACCCGTACTTC | CASSLLDLRNPYF
TRBJ2-1 | TRBV11-2 | TRBD2 | - | 15 | TGTGCCAGCACCTCCGGGACTAGCGGGAGTGGTGAGCAGTTCTTC | CASTSGTSGSGEQFF
TRBJ2-1 | TRBV19 | TRBD2 | - | 15 | TGTGCCAGTAGTATCGCGGCTAGCGGGATGTTTGAGCAGTTCTTC | CASSIAASGMFEQFF
TRBJ1-2 | TRBV27 | - | once | 14 | TGTGCCAGCAGTTTAAGGGCAGGGAGGGATGGCTACACCTTC | CASSLRAGRDGYTF
TRBJ1-3 | TRBV9 | - | - | 14 | TGTGCCAGCAGCGGCGTAATTGGAGGAAACACCATATATTTT | CASSGVIGGNTIYF
TRBJ2-2 | TRBV28 | - | once | 17 | TGTGCCAGCAGTTTATCCCCCCCCGGAGCCGGGAGCGGGGAGCTGTTTTTT | CASSLSPPGAGSGELFF
TRBJ2-7 | TRBV5-1 | TRBD2 | once | 15 | TGCGCCAGCAGCTTGGTGTCTAGCGGGACGTACGAGCAGTACTTC | CASSLVSSGTYEQYF
TRBJ1-1 | TRBV6-5 | - | - | 13 | TGTGCCAGCAGGACGGAGCGACAGGCTGAAGCTTTCTTT | CASRTERQAEAFF
TRBJ2-1 | TRBV7-9 | - | - | 12 | TGTGCCAGCAGCTTTCCCGGGTATGAGCAGTTCTTC | CASSFPGYEQFF
TRBJ2-2 | TRBV19 | TRBD1 | - | 14 | TGTGCCAGTAGTGTCGACAGGGGCGGCGGGGAGCTGTTTTTT | CASSVDRGGGELFF